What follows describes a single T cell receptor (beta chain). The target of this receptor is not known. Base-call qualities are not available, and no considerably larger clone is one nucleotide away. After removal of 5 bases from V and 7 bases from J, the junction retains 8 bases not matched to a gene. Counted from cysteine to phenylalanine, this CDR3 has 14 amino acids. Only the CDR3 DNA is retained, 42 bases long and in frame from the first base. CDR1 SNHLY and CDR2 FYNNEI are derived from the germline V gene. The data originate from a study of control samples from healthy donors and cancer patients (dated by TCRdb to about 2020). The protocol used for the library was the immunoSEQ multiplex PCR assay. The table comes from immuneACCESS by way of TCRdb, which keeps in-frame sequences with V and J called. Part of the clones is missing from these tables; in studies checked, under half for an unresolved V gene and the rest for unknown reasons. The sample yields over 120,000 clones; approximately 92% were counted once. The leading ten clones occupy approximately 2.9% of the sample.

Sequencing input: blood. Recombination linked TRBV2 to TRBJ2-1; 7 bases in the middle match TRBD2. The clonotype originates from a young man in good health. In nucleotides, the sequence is TGTGCCAGCAGTAGAAGTATAGCGGGTAATGAGCAGTTCTTC. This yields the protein CASSRSIAGNEQFF.